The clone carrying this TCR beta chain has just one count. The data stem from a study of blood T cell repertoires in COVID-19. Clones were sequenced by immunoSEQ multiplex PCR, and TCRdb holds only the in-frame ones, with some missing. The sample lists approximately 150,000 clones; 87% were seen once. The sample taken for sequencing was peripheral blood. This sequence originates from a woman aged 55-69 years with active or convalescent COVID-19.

The CDR3 sequence: CASSYLQGQPQHF. The CDR3, as DNA: TGTGCCAGCAGTTACTTACAGGGGCAGCCCCAGCATTTT. The chain has TRBV6-2 or TRBV6-3 and TRBJ1-5; 7 bases match TRBD1. The germline CDR1 and CDR2 sequences are MNHEY and SVGEGT. This CDR3 contains 13 residues. V lost 1 base and J lost 7; bases outside the gene matches: 1.